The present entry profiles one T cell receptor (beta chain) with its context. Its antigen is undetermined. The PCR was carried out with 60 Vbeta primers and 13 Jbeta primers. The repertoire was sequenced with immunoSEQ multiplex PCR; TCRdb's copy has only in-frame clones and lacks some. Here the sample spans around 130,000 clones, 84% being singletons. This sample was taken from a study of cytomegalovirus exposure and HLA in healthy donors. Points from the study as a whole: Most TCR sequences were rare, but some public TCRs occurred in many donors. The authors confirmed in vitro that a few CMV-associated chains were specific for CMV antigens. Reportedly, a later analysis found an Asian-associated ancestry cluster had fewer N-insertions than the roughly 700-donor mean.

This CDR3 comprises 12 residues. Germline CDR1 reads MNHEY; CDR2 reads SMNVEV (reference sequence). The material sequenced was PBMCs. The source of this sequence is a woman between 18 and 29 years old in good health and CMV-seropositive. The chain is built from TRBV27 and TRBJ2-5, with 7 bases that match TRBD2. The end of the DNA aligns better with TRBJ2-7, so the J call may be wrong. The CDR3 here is CASSYGGDEQYF. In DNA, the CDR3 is TGTGCCAGCAGTTATGGGGGGGACGAGCAGTACTTC.